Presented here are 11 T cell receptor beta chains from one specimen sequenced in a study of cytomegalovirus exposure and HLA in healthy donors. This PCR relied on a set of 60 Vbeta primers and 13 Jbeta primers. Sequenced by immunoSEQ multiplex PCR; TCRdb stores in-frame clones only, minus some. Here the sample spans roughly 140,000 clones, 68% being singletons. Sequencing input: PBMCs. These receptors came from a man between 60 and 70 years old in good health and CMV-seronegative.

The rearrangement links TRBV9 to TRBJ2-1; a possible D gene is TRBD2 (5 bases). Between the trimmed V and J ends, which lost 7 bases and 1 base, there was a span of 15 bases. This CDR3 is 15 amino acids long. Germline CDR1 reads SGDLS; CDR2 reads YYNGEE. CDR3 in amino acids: CASSSVSGSYNEQFF. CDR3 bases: TGTGCCAGCTCGAGTGTCAGCGGATCCTACAATGAGCAGTTCTTC.

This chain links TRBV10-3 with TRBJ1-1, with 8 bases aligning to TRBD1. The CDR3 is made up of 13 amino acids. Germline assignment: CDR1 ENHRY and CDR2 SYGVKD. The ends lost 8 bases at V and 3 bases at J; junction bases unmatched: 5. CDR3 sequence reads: CAIRTGWDTEAFF. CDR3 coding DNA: TGTGCCATCCGGACAGGGTGGGACACTGAAGCTTTCTTT.

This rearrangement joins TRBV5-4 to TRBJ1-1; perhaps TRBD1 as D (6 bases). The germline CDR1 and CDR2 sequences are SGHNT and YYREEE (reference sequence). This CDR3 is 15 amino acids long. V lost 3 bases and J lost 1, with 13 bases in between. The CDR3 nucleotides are TGTGCCAGCAGCTCCCAAAACAGGGAGAACACTGAAGCTTTCTTT. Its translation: CASSSQNRENTEAFF.

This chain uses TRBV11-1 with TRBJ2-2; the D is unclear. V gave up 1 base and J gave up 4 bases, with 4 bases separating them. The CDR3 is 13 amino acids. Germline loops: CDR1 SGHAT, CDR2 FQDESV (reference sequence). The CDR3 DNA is TGTGCCAGCAGCTTAGTCGGCACCGGGGAGCTGTTTTTT. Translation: CASSLVGTGELFF. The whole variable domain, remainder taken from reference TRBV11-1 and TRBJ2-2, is EAEVAQSPRYKITEKSQAVAFWCDPISGHATLYWYRQILGQGPELLVQFQDESVVDDSQLPKDRFSAERLKGVDSTLKIQPAELGDSAMYLCASSLVGTGELFFGEGSRLTVL.

CDR3 in amino acids: CASSPRPGTSDEQFF. As DNA, the CDR3 is TGTGCCAGCAGCCCCCGGCCCGGGACTAGCGATGAGCAGTTCTTC. V gene TRBV7-3 combines with J gene TRBJ2-1, with 10 bases identical to TRBD2. This CDR3 is built from 15 residues. Germline loops: CDR1 SGHTA, CDR2 FQGTGA. V trimming: 5 bases; J trimming: 8 bases; junction bases outside the gene matches: 9.

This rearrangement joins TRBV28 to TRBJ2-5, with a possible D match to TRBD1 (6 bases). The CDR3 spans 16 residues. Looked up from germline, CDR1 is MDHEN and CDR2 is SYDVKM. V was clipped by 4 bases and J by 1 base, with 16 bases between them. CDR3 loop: CASSWRRGQSQETQYF. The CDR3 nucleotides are TGTGCCAGCAGTTGGAGACGCGGACAGAGCCAAGAGACCCAGTACTTC.

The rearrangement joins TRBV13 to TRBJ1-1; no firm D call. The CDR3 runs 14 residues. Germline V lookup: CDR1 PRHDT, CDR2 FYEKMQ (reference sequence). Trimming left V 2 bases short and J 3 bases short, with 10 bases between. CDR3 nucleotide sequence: TGTGCCAGCAGCTTAAGAGTTACGGACACTGAAGCTTTCTTT. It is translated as CASSLRVTDTEAFF.

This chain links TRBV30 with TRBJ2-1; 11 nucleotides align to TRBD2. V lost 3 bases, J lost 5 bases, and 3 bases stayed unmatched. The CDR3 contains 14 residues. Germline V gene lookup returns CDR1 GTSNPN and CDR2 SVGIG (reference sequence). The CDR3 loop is CAWSATSGDNEQFF. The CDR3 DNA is TGTGCCTGGAGCGCGACTAGCGGGGACAATGAGCAGTTCTTC.

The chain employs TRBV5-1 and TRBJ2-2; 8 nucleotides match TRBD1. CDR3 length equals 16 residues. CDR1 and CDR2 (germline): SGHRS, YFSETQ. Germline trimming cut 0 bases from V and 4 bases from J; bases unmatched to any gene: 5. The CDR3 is CASSLAGQGGTGELFF. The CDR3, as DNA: TGCGCCAGCAGCTTGGCCGGACAGGGAGGCACCGGGGAGCTGTTTTTT.

The chain's CDR3 is CASSRTGETYEQYF. DNA for the CDR3: TGCGCCAGCAGTAGGACAGGGGAAACCTACGAGCAGTACTTC. The chain combines TRBV5-1 with TRBJ2-7, with 9 bases lining up with TRBD1. The CDR3 sequence is 14 residues long. The junction had 5 bases not matched to a gene; V was cut back by 5 bases and J by 2 bases. Per germline, CDR1 SGHRS and CDR2 YFSETQ.

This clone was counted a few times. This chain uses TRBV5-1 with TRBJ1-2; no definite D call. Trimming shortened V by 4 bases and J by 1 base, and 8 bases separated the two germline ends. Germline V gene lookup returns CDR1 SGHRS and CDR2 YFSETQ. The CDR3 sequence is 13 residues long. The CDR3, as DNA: TGCGCCAGCAGCCTCACAGATAACTATGGCTACACCTTC. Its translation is CASSLTDNYGYTF.